Included here is one TCR beta chain sequence, with context. Its antigen has not been determined. There are no base qualities to consult, and no much larger clone falls within one base. The sample is drawn from a study of T cell responses to AZD1222 COVID-19 vaccine (dated by TCRdb to 2020 to 2022). Notes on the research overall: AZD1222 recipients with second doses at about 4 weeks or about 12 weeks were pooled, because spike-specific TCR depth and breadth did not differ between schedules. A total of 233 trial participants underwent TCR sequencing, of whom 207 received two doses of AZD1222 and about 25 received two doses of the MenACWY control vaccine. Trial participants were enrolled by age into subgroups of 18-55, 56-69 and 70-plus years, and roughly 150, 30 and 60 TCR-sequenced participants, respectively, were included in these subgroups.

The CDR3 regions of human TCRbeta chains were analyzed by immunosequencing. Regarding the original processing steps: TCRs in the repertoires were compared against a reference library of SARS-CoV-2-specific TCRs that had been generated with the MIRA antigen-specificity platform. Breadth was defined as the fraction of unique TCRs that were SARS-CoV-2-associated. Depth was defined as the fraction of total T cells that were SARS-CoV-2-associated. Using the MIRA data, each spike-specific TCR was mapped to the spike region that the TCR reacts to and placed in a CD4 or CD8 class. Log10-transformed breadth and depth values were compared by one-way ANOVA with Sidak's multiple comparisons tests. As stored in TCRdb, this immuneACCESS dataset retains in-frame rearrangements with V and J assigned. A fraction of the clones does not appear; measured against another copy, unresolved V genes explain less than half of the discrepancy, and the remainder lacks a known reason. The DNA gave D and trimming, while V, J and clone size come from that table. The sample data list 110,000 to 150,000 clones, and just over 90% of these were observed just once. The top ten constitute roughly 9.1% of the sample.

Overall study outcomes, separate from this receptor: The 56-69-year group was small, and its depth increase did not reach significance, likely because of low power. Epitopes outside the regions mutated in the B.1.351 and B.1.1.7 variants were reportedly recognized by nearly half of the unique spike-specific TCRs. After two AZD1222 doses, spike-specific TCR breadth and depth were significantly higher than at day 0 and than in MenACWY recipients. Because no samples from the day 14 peak response were available, repertoires could be characterized only after the peak T cell response. Most participants were white British and females outnumbered males, and the authors suggested that clonal diversity may have been underestimated. Only six AZD1222 recipients were SARS-CoV-2 seropositive at baseline, limiting conclusions about previously exposed vaccinees. The whole spike protein was spanned by vaccine-associated CD4 TCRs, and dominant responses were seen in regions 160-218 and 743-854.

The sample's time point label, decoded: baseline before first vaccination. Vaccinee samples came from UK trials COV001 and COV002, including a single-blind randomized controlled phase 2/3 trial of AZD1222 (ChAdOx1 nCoV-19) in healthy adults. Trial participant PBMC samples were collected at day 0 and day 28 after the second dose for TCRbeta chain sequencing. The sample consisted of peripheral blood, taken on day 0 of AZD1222 vaccination. The TCR was taken from an adult in good health.

CDR3 protein: CASSNRERGYTF. The base sequence is TGTGCCAGTAGTAACCGAGAGAGGGGCTACACCTTC. The V and J segments used are TRBV19 and TRBJ1-2, with no confidently assigned D gene. Cut back by 4 bases and 8 bases, the V and J ends lie 11 bases apart. From the cysteine up to the phenylalanine, the CDR3 has a length of 12 residues. The entry retains the CDR3 DNA only, 36 bases that are in frame from base 1. CDR1 LNHDA and CDR2 SQIVND were looked up in the germline V gene (reference sequence).